Listed here are 23 T cell receptor beta chains from one sample, sequenced in a study of T-cell reconstitution after alpha-beta-depleted transplantation in children. TCRbeta library preparation incorporated unique molecular identifiers. TCRdb passed the PCR reads through MiXCR, listing each CDR3 protein once. The sample holds nearly 550,000 distinct CDR3 sequences, about a sixth seen once. The starting material was PBMCs from the stem cell graft donor, obtained from the stem cell graft. The source of these receptors is a human donor who donated a stem cell graft to a child with acute lymphoblastic leukemia.

The sample holds a few counts of this clonotype. The chain couples TRBV10-3 to TRBJ2-1; no clear D gene. The CDR3 extends over 13 amino acids. The germline V gene has CDR1 ENHRY and CDR2 SYGVKD. V lost 6 bases and J lost 6, with 12 bases in between. In DNA, the CDR3 is TGTGCCATCAGCGGCGACGGAATCAATGAGCAGTTCTTC. Translating gives CAISGDGINEQFF.

This chain connects TRBV5-1 to TRBJ2-7; 11 bases align to TRBD2. The CDR3 totals 18 residues. Germline trimming cut 4 bases from V and 0 bases from J; bases unmatched to any gene: 12. Germline lookup yields CDR1 SGHRS and CDR2 YFSETQ. CDR3 in amino acids: CASSPVGTSGISSYEQYF. The CDR3 bases are TGCGCCAGCAGCCCGGTCGGGACTAGCGGTATCAGCTCCTACGAGCAGTACTTC.

In its sample, this clonotype was seen a few times. The rearrangement uses TRBV5-6 and TRBJ2-2; D perhaps matches TRBD1 (5 bases). The length of the CDR3 is 13 residues. Trimming removed 2 bases from V and 10 bases from J, with 12 bases in between. Germline-derived CDR1 and CDR2 are SGHDT and YYEEEE. The CDR3 loop is CASSLTVGQELFF. The CDR3, as DNA: TGTGCCAGCAGCTTAACGGTAGGACAGGAGCTGTTTTTT.

The chain combines TRBV27 with TRBJ2-7; TRBD2 matches 10 bases. Unmatched junction bases numbered 5, after V lost 9 bases and J lost 3 bases. This CDR3 region has 13 residues. Germline V gene sequence: CDR1 MNHEY, CDR2 SMNVEV (reference sequence). CDR3 DNA sequence: TGTGCCAGTGCTAGCGGGAGTGGCTACGAGCAGTACTTC. Translation gives CASASGSGYEQYF.

This clonotype has a single count. The chain couples TRBV11-2 to TRBJ2-5, with D hard to call. CDR1 is SGHAT, CDR2 FQNNGV, per germline. With 5 bases removed from V and 0 bases from J, the gap between germline ends came to 13 bases. The CDR3 spans 15 residues. CDR3 amino acids: CASSRTWSDQETQYF. The CDR3 DNA reads TGTGCCAGCAGCCGAACCTGGTCGGACCAAGAGACCCAGTACTTC.

This chain joins TRBV12-3 or TRBV12-4 and TRBJ2-1; maybe TRBD1 (6 bases). This CDR3 has 14 residues. V was clipped by 5 bases and J by 0 bases, with 8 bases between them. In DNA form, the CDR3 reads TGTGCCAGCAGTACAGGGCTCTCCTACAATGAGCAGTTCTTC. It yields the protein CASSTGLSYNEQFF.

This clonotype was recorded at least ten times. V usage is TRBV3-1 and J usage is TRBJ1-1; D may be TRBD1 (5 bases). Trimming removed 3 bases from V and 10 bases from J, with 15 bases in between. The CDR3 is made up of 13 amino acids. CDR1 and CDR2 from the germline V gene are LGHDT and YNNKEL (reference sequence). CDR3 in DNA: TGTGCCAGCAGCCACATCCAGGGATACGGAGCTTTCTTT. Protein: CASSHIQGYGAFF.

This clonotype was observed many times. The chain couples TRBV6-2 or TRBV6-3 to TRBJ2-1; D is perhaps TRBD1 or TRBD2 (5 bases each). Germline values: CDR1 MNHEY, CDR2 SVGEGT. The CDR3 is made up of 14 amino acids. V gave up 7 bases and J gave up 5 bases, with 15 bases separating them. The CDR3 DNA follows: TGTGCCAGCACCCCCATGTGGGACCACAATGAGCAGTTCTTC. Amino acid sequence: CASTPMWDHNEQFF.

The chain recombines TRBV6-1 with TRBJ2-3, with 11 bases fitting TRBD2. Germline V lookup: CDR1 MNHNS, CDR2 SASEGT. The CDR3 totals 16 residues. With 6 bases clipped from V and 5 bases from J, the junction kept 10 bases outside the gene matches. The CDR3 bases are TGTGCCAGCAGCGAGAGGCTAGCGGGAGGTCGAGATACGCAGTATTTT. Amino acid sequence: CASSERLAGGRDTQYF.

The rearrangement uses TRBV6-1 and TRBJ2-1, with 15 bases matching TRBD2. After removal of 3 bases from V and 4 bases from J, the junction contained 10 bases not matched to a gene. Germline CDR1 and CDR2: MNHNS and SASEGT. The CDR3 is made up of 19 amino acids. In nucleotides, the CDR3 is TGTGCCAGCAGTGATGGGGTTGGACTAGCGGGAGGGCCTTACAATGAGCAGTTCTTC. Amino acid sequence: CASSDGVGLAGGPYNEQFF.

This clonotype was counted a few times. This rearrangement joins TRBV12-3 or TRBV12-4 to TRBJ2-1, with TRBD2 identical over 7 bases. The V and J ends lost 2 bases and 2 bases, in that order; junction bases with no gene match: 3. The CDR3 extends over 15 amino acids. CDR3 coding DNA: TGTGCCAGCAGTTTATGGGCGGGAGCCTACAATGAGCAGTTCTTC. The encoded protein is CASSLWAGAYNEQFF.

Written as DNA, the CDR3 is TGCAGCGCCAGGGGGCGGGGGGCTGGGGGACTAGCGGGAATCCGCGAGGAGCAGTACTTC. Its translation: CSARGRGAGGLAGIREEQYF. V is TRBV29-1 and J is TRBJ2-7; 13 positions match TRBD2. The CDR3 is made up of 20 amino acids. The germline V gene encodes CDR1 SQVTM and CDR2 ANQGSEA. V gave up 7 bases and J gave up 7 bases; unmatched junction bases: 28.

This CDR3 is CSARPGYSTDTQYF. The CDR3 DNA follows: TGCAGTGCGCGGCCCGGGTATAGCACAGATACGCAGTATTTT. This chain connects TRBV20-1 to TRBJ2-3; D unresolved. The germline CDR1 and CDR2 sequences are DFQATT and SNEGSKA (reference sequence). This CDR3 spans 14 amino acids. The ends were cut back, 6 bases at V and 0 bases at J, with 13 bases in the middle.

This clonotype was seen more than once but under ten times. The rearrangement links TRBV14 to TRBJ2-7, with 7 bases identical to TRBD2. The CDR3 consists of 14 residues. The V segment lost 3 bases and the J segment 0 bases; nucleotides outside the gene matches: 2. Germline V gene lookup returns CDR1 SGHDN and CDR2 FVKESK. CDR3 residues: CASSQGLLSYEQYF. The DNA of the CDR3 is TGTGCCAGCAGCCAGGGACTACTCTCCTACGAGCAGTACTTC.

The CDR3 is CAWSVKAEAFF. In DNA form, the CDR3 reads TGTGCCTGGAGTGTAAAGGCTGAAGCTTTCTTT. The gene calls are TRBV30 and TRBJ1-1; D remains ambiguous. Germline CDR1 is GTSNPN and CDR2 is SVGIG (reference sequence). CDR3 size: 11 residues. V was clipped by 0 bases and J by 6 bases, with 5 bases between them.

The chain combines TRBV5-4 with TRBJ2-7; 11 bases are shared with TRBD2. V gave up 0 bases and J gave up 2 bases; unmatched junction bases: 7. This CDR3 is 17 amino acids long. Germline-derived CDR1 and CDR2 are SGHNT and YYREEE (reference sequence). The CDR3 DNA sequence: TGTGCCAGCAGCTTGGAGCTGGGACTAGCGGAGACCTACGAGCAGTACTTC. Translated, it gives CASSLELGLAETYEQYF.

A few counts support this clonotype. The rearrangement joins TRBV7-9 to TRBJ1-5; tentative D call: TRBD1 (5 bases). Between the trimmed V and J ends, which lost 5 bases and 4 bases, there was a span of 9 bases. The CDR3 is 13 amino acids. Looked up from germline, CDR1 is SEHNR and CDR2 is FQNEAQ (reference sequence). Here the CDR3 DNA reads TGTGCCAGCAGCCCCCCAGGGAATCAGCCCCAGCATTTT. Its translation: CASSPPGNQPQHF.

This clonotype has just a few counts. This chain connects TRBV11-1 to TRBJ2-5; TRBD1 might be the D (6 bases). Germline-derived CDR1 and CDR2 are SGHAT and FQDESV (reference sequence). The CDR3 runs to 16 residues. V gave up 6 bases and J gave up 1 base, with 18 bases separating them. The CDR3 nucleotides are TGTGCCAGCAGAAGTGTACAGGGTTACCTCCAAGAGACCCAGTACTTC. Protein: CASRSVQGYLQETQYF.

This sequence joins TRBV6-1 and TRBJ2-3, with D hard to call. The germline CDR1 and CDR2 sequences are MNHNS and SASEGT. The ends were cut back, 0 bases at V and 2 bases at J, with 12 bases in the middle. The CDR3 is made up of 16 amino acids. The DNA of the CDR3 is TGTGCCAGCAGTGAAGCGGTAGACTTATCCACAGATACGCAGTATTTT. Amino acids: CASSEAVDLSTDTQYF.

The gene calls are TRBV5-1 and TRBJ2-5; D tentatively reads TRBD1 or TRBD2 (5 bases each). Trimming shortened V by 3 bases and J by 1 base, and 13 bases separated the two germline ends. The CDR3 consists of 15 residues. Germline CDR1 and CDR2: SGHRS and YFSETQ. This CDR3 reads CASSWGLASQETQYF. The DNA for the CDR3 is TGCGCCAGCAGCTGGGGGTTAGCATCCCAAGAGACCCAGTACTTC. The full variable domain, rest sourced from reference TRBV5-1 and TRBJ2-5, is KAGVTQTPRYLIKTRGQQVTLSCSPISGHRSVSWYQQTPGQGLQFLFEYFSETQRNKGNFPGRFSGRQFSNSRSEMNVSTLELGDSALYLCASSWGLASQETQYFGPGTRLLVL.

This clonotype was seen a few times. V gene TRBV5-1 combines with J gene TRBJ2-1, with TRBD2 matching over 13 bases. With V trimmed by 3 bases and J by 8 bases, 5 bases remained unmatched. The CDR3 sequence is 15 residues long. From germline, CDR1 is SGHRS and CDR2 YFSETQ. Written as DNA, the CDR3 is TGCGCCAGCAGCTGGACTAGCGGGAGTGACGATGAGCAGTTCTTC. It translates to CASSWTSGSDDEQFF.

The V gene is TRBV13, the J gene TRBJ1-2, with D tentatively TRBD1 (5 bases). The CDR3 is 14 residues long. Germline-derived CDR1 and CDR2 are PRHDT and FYEKMQ (reference sequence). V was trimmed by 2 bases and J by 4 bases, leaving 11 bases between them. CDR3 in amino acids: CASSLSQGLYGYTF. The DNA for the CDR3 is TGTGCCAGCAGCTTATCCCAGGGCCTCTATGGCTACACCTTC.

The chain has TRBV12-3 or TRBV12-4 and TRBJ2-2; weak D call: TRBD1 (6 bases). CDR3 length: 15 amino acids. Trimming took 6 bases from V and 3 from J, leaving 14 bases between them. The CDR3 DNA follows: TGTGCCAGCAGGTGGACCGGGACACACACCGGGGAGCTGTTTTTT. Protein sequence: CASRWTGTHTGELFF.